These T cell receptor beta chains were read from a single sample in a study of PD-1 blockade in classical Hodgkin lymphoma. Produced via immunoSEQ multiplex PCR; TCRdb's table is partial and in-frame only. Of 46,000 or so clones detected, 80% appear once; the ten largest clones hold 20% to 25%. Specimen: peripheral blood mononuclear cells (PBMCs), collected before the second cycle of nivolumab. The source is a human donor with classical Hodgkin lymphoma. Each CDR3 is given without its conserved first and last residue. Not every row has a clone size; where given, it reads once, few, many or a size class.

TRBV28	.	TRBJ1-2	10	ASSWDSYGYT
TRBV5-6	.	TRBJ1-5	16	ASSRIQGGGMGNQPQH
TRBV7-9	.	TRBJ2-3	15	ASSSQFRDGRGGTQY
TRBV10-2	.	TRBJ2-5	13	ASGLLGGAQETQY
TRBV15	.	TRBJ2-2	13	ATSRDMGSAGELF
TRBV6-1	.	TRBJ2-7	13	ASSDPGSSPYEQY
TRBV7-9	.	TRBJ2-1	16	ASSLVGAGTAMWNEQF
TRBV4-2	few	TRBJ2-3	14	ASSQGAGISTDTQY
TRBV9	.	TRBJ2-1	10	ASSVSYNEQF
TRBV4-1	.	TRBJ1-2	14	ASSQRDSTAVYGYT
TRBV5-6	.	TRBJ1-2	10	ASSPDTGGYT
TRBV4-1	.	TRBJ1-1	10	ASMTRDTEAF
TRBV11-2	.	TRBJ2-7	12	ASSLRAIGYEQY
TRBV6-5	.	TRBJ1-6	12	ASSRTGGGSPLH
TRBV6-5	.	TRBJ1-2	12	ASSSMDRGYGYT
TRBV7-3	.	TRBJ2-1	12	ASSLTTGHFEQF
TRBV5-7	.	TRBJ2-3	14	ASSRKSGRTQDTQY
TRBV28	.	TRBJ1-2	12	ASSKQIANYGYT
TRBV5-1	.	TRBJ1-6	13	ASSLDSQPGSPLH
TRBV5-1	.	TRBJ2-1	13	ASSLGDREYNEQF
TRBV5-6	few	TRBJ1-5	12	ASSLKTNFQPQH
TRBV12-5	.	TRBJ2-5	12	ASAPRTGQETQY
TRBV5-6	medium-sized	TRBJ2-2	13	ASSLRTGVTGELF
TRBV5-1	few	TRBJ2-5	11	ASSQGNQETQY
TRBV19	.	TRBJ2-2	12	ASSIRAVGGELF
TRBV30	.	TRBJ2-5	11	AWSQGDQETQY
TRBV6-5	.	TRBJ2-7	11	ASSYPGIHEQY
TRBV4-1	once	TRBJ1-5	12	ASSPQDSNQPQH
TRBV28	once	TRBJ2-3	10	ASSLLSVTQY
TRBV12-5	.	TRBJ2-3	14	ASGFASGGVGYTQY
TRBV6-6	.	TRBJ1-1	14	ASSKGQALLNTEAF
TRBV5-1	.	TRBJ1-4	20	ASSWGQGAVGSSDTTNEKLF
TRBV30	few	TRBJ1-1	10	AWSVSRTEAF
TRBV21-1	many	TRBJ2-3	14	ASSRPTVLSTDTQY
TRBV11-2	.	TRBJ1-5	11	AFRRIGNQPQH
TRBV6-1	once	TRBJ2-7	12	ASSGQGPRDEQY
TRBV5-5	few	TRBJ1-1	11	ASSWDTYTEAF
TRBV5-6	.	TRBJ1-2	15	ASSFIGLDRLENGYT
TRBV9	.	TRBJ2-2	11	ASSPDGRGELF
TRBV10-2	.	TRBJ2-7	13	ASSEYGAGNYEQY